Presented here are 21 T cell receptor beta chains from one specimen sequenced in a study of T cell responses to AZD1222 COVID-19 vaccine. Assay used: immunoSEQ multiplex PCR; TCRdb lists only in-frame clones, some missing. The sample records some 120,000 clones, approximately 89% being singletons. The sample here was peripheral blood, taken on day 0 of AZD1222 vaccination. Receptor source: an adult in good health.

The CDR3 sequence: CASSQGGGKAEAFF. As DNA, the CDR3 is TGTGCCAGCAGCCAAGGAGGGGGCAAAGCTGAAGCTTTCTTT. This rearrangement joins TRBV3-1 (or the pseudogene TRBV3-2) to TRBJ1-1, with 7 positions matching TRBD1. With V trimmed by 1 base and J by 6 bases, 5 bases remained unmatched. In germline, CDR1 is LGHDT, CDR2 YNNKEL (reference sequence). The CDR3 is made up of 14 amino acids.

CDR3 sequence reads: CASSPGTSGTDTQYF. DNA of the CDR3: TGTGCCAGCAGCCCCGGGACTAGCGGGACAGATACGCAGTATTTT. The rearrangement joins TRBV7-6 to TRBJ2-3, with TRBD2 matching over 12 bases. The CDR3 spans 15 residues. V trimming: 5 bases; J trimming: 3 bases; junction bases outside the gene matches: 3. Germline V gene sequence: CDR1 SGHVS, CDR2 FNYEAQ.

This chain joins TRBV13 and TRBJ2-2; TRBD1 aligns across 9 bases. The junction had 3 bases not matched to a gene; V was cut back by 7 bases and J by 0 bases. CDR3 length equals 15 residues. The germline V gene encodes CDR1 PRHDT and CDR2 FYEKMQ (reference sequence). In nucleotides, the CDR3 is TGTGCCAGCACCGGGACAGGGCCGAACACCGGGGAGCTGTTTTTT. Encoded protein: CASTGTGPNTGELFF.

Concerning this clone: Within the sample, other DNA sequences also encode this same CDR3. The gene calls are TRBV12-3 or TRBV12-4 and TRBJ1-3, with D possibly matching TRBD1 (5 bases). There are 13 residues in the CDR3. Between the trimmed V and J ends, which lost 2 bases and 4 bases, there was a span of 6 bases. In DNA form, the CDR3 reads TGTGCCAGCAGTTTATCAGGGGGAAACACCATATATTTT. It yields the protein CASSLSGGNTIYF.

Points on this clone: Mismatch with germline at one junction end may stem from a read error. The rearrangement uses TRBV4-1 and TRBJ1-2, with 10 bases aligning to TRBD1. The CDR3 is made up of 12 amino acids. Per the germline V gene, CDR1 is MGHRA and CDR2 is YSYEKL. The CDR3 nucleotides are TGCGCCAGCAGCAACCGGGGACAGGGGCTTTGCTTC. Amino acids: CASSNRGQGLCF.

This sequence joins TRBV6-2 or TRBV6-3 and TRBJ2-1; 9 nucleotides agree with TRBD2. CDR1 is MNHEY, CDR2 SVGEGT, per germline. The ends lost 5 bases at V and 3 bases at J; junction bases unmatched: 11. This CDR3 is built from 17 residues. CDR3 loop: CASSPLGRGGFYNEQFF. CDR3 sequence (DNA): TGTGCCAGCAGTCCCCTAGGGCGGGGGGGATTCTACAATGAGCAGTTCTTC.

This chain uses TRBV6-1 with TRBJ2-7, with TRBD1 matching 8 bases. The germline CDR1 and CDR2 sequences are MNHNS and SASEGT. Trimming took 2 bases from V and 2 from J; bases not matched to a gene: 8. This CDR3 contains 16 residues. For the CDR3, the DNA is TGTGCCAGCAGTGAAATGGGGCAGGGGGCCCCCTACGAGCAGTACTTC. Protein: CASSEMGQGAPYEQYF.

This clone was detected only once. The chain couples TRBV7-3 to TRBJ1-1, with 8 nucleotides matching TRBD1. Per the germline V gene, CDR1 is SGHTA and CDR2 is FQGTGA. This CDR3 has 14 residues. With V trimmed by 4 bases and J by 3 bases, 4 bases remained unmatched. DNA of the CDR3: TGTGCCAGCAGCTCCACAGGGGGAGACACTGAAGCTTTCTTT. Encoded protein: CASSSTGGDTEAFF.

CDR3: CASSLSNRAYEQYF. In DNA form, the CDR3 reads TGTGCCAGCAGCTTATCCAATCGAGCCTACGAGCAGTACTTC. The chain combines TRBV11-2 with TRBJ2-7; no definite D call. CDR1 is SGHAT, CDR2 FQNNGV, per germline. This CDR3 has 14 amino acids. V was clipped by 2 bases and J by 2 bases, with 10 bases between them.

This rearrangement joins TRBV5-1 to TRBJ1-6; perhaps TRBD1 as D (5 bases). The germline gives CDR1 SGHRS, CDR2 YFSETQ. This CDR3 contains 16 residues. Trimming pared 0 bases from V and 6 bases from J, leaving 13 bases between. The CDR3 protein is CASSLGSSGGNSPLHF. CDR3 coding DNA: TGCGCCAGCAGCTTGGGGTCGTCGGGGGGTAATTCACCCCTCCACTTT.

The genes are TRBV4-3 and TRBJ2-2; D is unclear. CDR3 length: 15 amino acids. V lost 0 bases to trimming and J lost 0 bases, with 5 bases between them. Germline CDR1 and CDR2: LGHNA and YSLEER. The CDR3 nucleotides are TGCGCCAGCAGCCAAGAAATCACGAACACCGGGGAGCTGTTTTTT. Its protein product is CASSQEITNTGELFF.

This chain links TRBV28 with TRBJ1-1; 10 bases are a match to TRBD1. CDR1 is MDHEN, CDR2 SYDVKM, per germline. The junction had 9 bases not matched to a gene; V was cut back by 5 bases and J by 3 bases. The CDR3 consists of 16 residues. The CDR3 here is CASSEGQGGQYTEAFF. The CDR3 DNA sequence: TGTGCCAGCAGTGAAGGACAGGGGGGTCAATACACTGAAGCTTTCTTT. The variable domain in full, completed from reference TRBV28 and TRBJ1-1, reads DVKVTQSSRYLVKRTGEKVFLECVQDMDHENMFWYRQDPGLGLRLIYFSYDVKMKEKGDIPEGYSVSREKKERFSLILESASTNQTSMYLCASSEGQGGQYTEAFFGQGTRLTVV.

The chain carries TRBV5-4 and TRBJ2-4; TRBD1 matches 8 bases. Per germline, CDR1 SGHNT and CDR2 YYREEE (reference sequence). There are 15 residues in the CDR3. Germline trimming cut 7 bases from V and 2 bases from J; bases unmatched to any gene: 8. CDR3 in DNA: TGTGCCAGCTGGAGGCAGGGGGCGACCAAAAACATTCAGTACTTC. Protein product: CASWRQGATKNIQYF.

The CDR3 protein is CASSLIDRESTEAFF. The CDR3 DNA is TGCGCCAGCAGCTTGATTGACAGGGAAAGCACTGAAGCTTTCTTT. This chain uses TRBV5-1 with TRBJ1-1; 7 bases are a match to TRBD1. Losses at the gene ends were 1 base for V and 4 bases for J; bases not matched to a gene: 7. The CDR3 sequence is 15 residues long. Germline V gene data show CDR1 as SGHRS and CDR2 as YFSETQ.

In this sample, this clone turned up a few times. CDR3 sequence reads: CASSPDRDTEAFF. The CDR3 coding sequence is TGTGCCAGCTCACCGGACAGGGACACTGAAGCTTTCTTT. V usage is TRBV18 and J usage is TRBJ1-1, with 8 bases aligning to TRBD1. Germline trimming cut 3 bases from V and 3 bases from J; bases unmatched to any gene: 0. CDR1 KGHSH and CDR2 LQKENI come from the germline V gene. The CDR3 is 13 amino acids. Combining the CDR3 with reference TRBV18 and TRBJ1-1 gives the whole variable domain NAGVMQNPRHLVRRRGQEARLRCSPMKGHSHVYWYRQLPEEGLKFMVYLQKENIIDESGMPKERFSAEFPKEGPSILRIQQVVRGDSAAYFCASSPDRDTEAFFGQGTRLTVV.

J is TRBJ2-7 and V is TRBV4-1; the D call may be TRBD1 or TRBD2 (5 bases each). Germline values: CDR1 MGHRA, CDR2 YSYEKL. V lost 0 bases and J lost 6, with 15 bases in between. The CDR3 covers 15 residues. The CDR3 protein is CASSQDITGRSEQYF. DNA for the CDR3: TGCGCCAGCAGCCAAGATATAACGGGACGGAGCGAGCAGTACTTC.

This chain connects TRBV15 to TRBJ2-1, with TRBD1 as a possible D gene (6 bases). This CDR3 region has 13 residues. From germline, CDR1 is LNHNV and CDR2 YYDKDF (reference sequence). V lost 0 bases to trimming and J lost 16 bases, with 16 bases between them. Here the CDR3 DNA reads TGTGCCACCAGCAGAGATCCCCAGGGGTCCCCTTTCTTC. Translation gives CATSRDPQGSPFF.

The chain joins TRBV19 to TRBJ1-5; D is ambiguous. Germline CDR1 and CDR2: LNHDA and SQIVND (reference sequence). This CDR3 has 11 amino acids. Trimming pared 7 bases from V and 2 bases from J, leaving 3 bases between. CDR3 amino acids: CASKGNQPQHF. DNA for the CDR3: TGTGCCAGTAAAGGCAATCAGCCCCAGCATTTT.

The CDR3 bases are TGTGCCAGCACAGGATCAAACAGGGCAACGGATGGCTACACCTTC. Translation gives CASTGSNRATDGYTF. V is TRBV6-5 and J is TRBJ1-2; perhaps TRBD1 as D (6 bases). The CDR3 length is 15 residues. CDR1 and CDR2 (germline): MNHEY, SVGAGI. Trimming left V 7 bases short and J 6 bases short, with 21 bases between.

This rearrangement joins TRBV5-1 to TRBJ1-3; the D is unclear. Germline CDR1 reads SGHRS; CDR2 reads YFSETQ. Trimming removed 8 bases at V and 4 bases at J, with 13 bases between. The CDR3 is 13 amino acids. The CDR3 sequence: CASSENPGNTIYF. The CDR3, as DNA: TGCGCCAGTTCGGAGAACCCAGGAAACACCATATATTTT. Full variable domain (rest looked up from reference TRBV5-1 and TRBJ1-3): KAGVTQTPRYLIKTRGQQVTLSCSPISGHRSVSWYQQTPGQGLQFLFEYFSETQRNKGNFPGRFSGRQFSNSRSEMNVSTLELGDSALYLCASSENPGNTIYFGEGSWLTVV.

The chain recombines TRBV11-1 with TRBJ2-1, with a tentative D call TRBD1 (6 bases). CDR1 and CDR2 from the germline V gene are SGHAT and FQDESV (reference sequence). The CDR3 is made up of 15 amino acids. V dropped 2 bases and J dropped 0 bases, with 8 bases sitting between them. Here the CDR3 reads CASSLRGYSYNEQFF. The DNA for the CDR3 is TGTGCCAGCAGCTTAAGGGGGTACTCCTACAATGAGCAGTTCTTC.